The source of this T cell receptor (beta chain) is a study of vaccination and CD4 T cells after COVID-19. The wider study: Convalescent patients gave post-COVID blood a median about 100 days post-diagnosis, range 35 to 161. Post-vaccination samples were procured at a median of around 79 days following dose two (range 14 to 241). The authors exposed cells to overlapping spike peptides derived from SARS-CoV-2, HCoV-NL63, HCoV-OC43 and HCoV-229E.

Germline-derived CDR1 and CDR2 are SGHTA and FQGTGA. Trimming at V came to 5 bases and at J to 1 base, leaving 6 bases not matched to a gene. This CDR3 comprises 15 residues. This clonotype was counted a few times. Its antigen is undetermined. Treatment indicated: approximately nine-day PBMC culture with coronavirus spike peptide pools or control peptides (ViraFEST assay). The study sequenced cultured CD4+ T cell DNA using the Oncomine TCR Beta short-read assay. TCRdb redid the calling of the PCR reads with MiXCR, one entry per CDR3 protein. The table has more than 9,500 distinct CDR3 sequences, around half seen once.

The sequenced sample consisted of CD4+ T cells from blood, cultured in vitro. The V and J genes are TRBV7-3 and TRBJ2-7, with 9 bases fitting TRBD2. The receptor was derived from a human donor who had recovered from COVID-19. The CDR3 DNA sequence: TGTGCCAGCAGCCAGGGGACTAGCCTTTCCTACGAGCAGTACTTC. Its protein is CASSQGTSLSYEQYF.